Below are 23 T cell receptor beta chains sequenced from a single sample in a study of T cell responses to AZD1222 COVID-19 vaccine. The repertoire was sequenced with immunoSEQ multiplex PCR; TCRdb's copy has only in-frame clones and lacks some. The table lists tens of thousands of clones, over 90% of them singletons. The source was peripheral blood, collected on day 0 of AZD1222 vaccination. The receptors come from an adult in good health.

This clone was detected once. The chain is built from TRBV24-1 and TRBJ1-4; no clear D gene. The CDR3 extends over 13 amino acids. Germline-derived CDR1 and CDR2 are KGHDR and SFDVKD. The ends were cut back, 6 bases at V and 6 bases at J, with 10 bases in the middle. The DNA of the CDR3 is TGTGCCACCAGTCCGGGCCCCTATGAAAAACTGTTTTTT. Amino acids: CATSPGPYEKLFF.

V usage is TRBV5-4 and J usage is TRBJ1-3; a possible D gene is TRBD1 (6 bases). Germline-derived CDR1 and CDR2 are SGHNT and YYREEE (reference sequence). CDR3 length: 15 amino acids. Trimming removed 4 bases from V and 0 bases from J, with 11 bases in between. The CDR3 reads CASSEGHLSGNTIYF. Here the CDR3 DNA reads TGTGCCAGCAGCGAGGGACACCTCTCTGGAAACACCATATATTTT.

The V call is TRBV18, the J call TRBJ1-5; D may be TRBD1 (6 bases). The CDR3 totals 15 residues. V lost 3 bases and J lost 5, with 14 bases in between. Looked up from germline, CDR1 is KGHSH and CDR2 is LQKENI. The CDR3 reads CASSPEGVGHQPQHF. The CDR3 bases are TGTGCCAGCTCACCGGAGGGGGTGGGACATCAGCCCCAGCATTTT.

The chain combines TRBV7-2 with TRBJ2-2, with 7 bases aligning to TRBD1. V lost 3 bases and J lost 5; bases outside the gene matches: 6. This CDR3 is built from 15 residues. Germline CDR1 reads SGHTA; CDR2 reads FQGNSA. The CDR3 DNA reads as TGTGCCAGCAGCTTCCGACAGGGAAGGACCGGGGAGCTGTTTTTT. This gives the protein CASSFRQGRTGELFF. The full variable domain, in which reference TRBV7-2 and TRBJ2-2 provide the parts outside the CDR3, is GAGVSQSPSNKVTEKGKDVELRCDPISGHTALYWYRQSLGQGLEFLIYFQGNSAPDKSGLPSDRFSAERTGGSVSTLTIQRTQQEDSAVYLCASSFRQGRTGELFFGEGSRLTVL.

V is TRBV4-1 and J is TRBJ2-2; TRBD1 aligns across 8 bases. This CDR3 is built from 16 residues. The trim removed 0 bases at V and 6 bases at J, leaving 6 bases unmatched. Germline lookup yields CDR1 MGHRA and CDR2 YSYEKL. The CDR3 nucleotides read TGCGCCAGCAGCCAAGATTTAACACAGGGGGCCGGGGAGCTGTTTTTT. Translated: CASSQDLTQGAGELFF.

This sequence joins TRBV5-5 and TRBJ1-4; D is ambiguous. The CDR3 is 15 amino acids. V lost 0 bases, J lost 0 bases, and 6 bases lay in between. The germline gives CDR1 SGHKS, CDR2 YYEKEE (reference sequence). The CDR3: CASSLGFATNEKLFF. The CDR3 coding sequence is TGTGCCAGCAGCTTGGGGTTTGCAACTAATGAAAAACTGTTTTTT.

This sequence joins TRBV24-1 and TRBJ1-1, with 8 nucleotides matching TRBD1. Germline loops: CDR1 KGHDR, CDR2 SFDVKD. The CDR3 consists of 14 residues. V was clipped by 10 bases and J by 1 base; unmatched bases: 7. CDR3 DNA: TGTGCCACGGCTCCGACAGGGGAGAACACTGAAGCTTTCTTT. It codes for CATAPTGENTEAFF.

The V and J genes are TRBV7-3 and TRBJ2-3, with D perhaps TRBD2 (7 bases). The V and J ends lost 2 bases and 2 bases respectively, with 8 bases between them. CDR1 is SGHTA and CDR2 is FQGTGA in the germline V gene. The CDR3 runs to 14 residues. The CDR3 protein is CASSLAGATDTQYF. The CDR3 DNA reads as TGTGCCAGCAGCTTAGCGGGGGCCACAGATACGCAGTATTTT. Variable domain in full (rest from reference TRBV7-3 and TRBJ2-3): GAGVSQTPSNKVTEKGKYVELRCDPISGHTALYWYRQSLGQGPEFLIYFQGTGAADDSGLPNDRFFAVRPEGSVSTLKIQRTERGDSAVYLCASSLAGATDTQYFGPGTRLTVL.

The chain links TRBV28 to TRBJ1-5; D perhaps matches TRBD1 (5 bases). The germline V gene encodes CDR1 MDHEN and CDR2 SYDVKM. V lost 3 bases to trimming and J lost 0 bases, with 9 bases between them. The length of the CDR3 is 15 residues. The CDR3 loop reads CASSFGGDSNQPQHF. The CDR3 DNA follows: TGTGCCAGCAGTTTCGGGGGGGATAGCAATCAGCCCCAGCATTTT.

The V gene is TRBV6-6, the J gene TRBJ2-1; D remains unclear. The length of the CDR3 is 15 residues. The V end lost 9 bases, the J end lost 8 bases, and 23 bases lay between the germline ends. CDR1 MNHNY and CDR2 SVGAGI come from the germline V gene (reference sequence). This chain's CDR3 is CASSVANFGLDEQFF. CDR3 nucleotide sequence: TGTGCCAGTAGTGTCGCGAATTTCGGTCTGGATGAGCAGTTCTTC.

CDR3 region: CASSSTRGVNYGYTF. The CDR3 DNA follows: TGTGCCAGCAGCTCGACCCGGGGCGTCAACTATGGCTACACCTTC. The chain combines TRBV11-1 with TRBJ1-2; weak D call: TRBD1 (5 bases). Germline CDR1 SGHAT, CDR2 FQDESV (reference sequence). V was pared by 4 bases and J by 2 bases, with 14 bases between. This CDR3 contains 15 residues.

CDR3 in amino acids: CASSPGMADTEAFF. The CDR3, as DNA: TGTGCCAGCTCACCAGGTATGGCTGACACTGAAGCTTTCTTT. The V call is TRBV18, the J call TRBJ1-1, with D unclear. The germline V gene encodes CDR1 KGHSH and CDR2 LQKENI. The length of the CDR3 is 14 residues. The V end lost 2 bases, the J end lost 3 bases, and 10 bases lay between the germline ends.

The chain has TRBV4-1 and TRBJ1-4; D gene uncertain. V gave up 5 bases and J gave up 5 bases, with 15 bases separating them. The CDR3 has 15 amino acids. The germline V gene has CDR1 MGHRA and CDR2 YSYEKL. The CDR3 bases are TGCGCCAGCAGCTCCCCGAGGTTGACGAATGAAAAACTGTTTTTT. It translates to CASSSPRLTNEKLFF.

CDR3: CASSLEGGGELFF. DNA for the CDR3: TGTGCCAGCAGCTTAGAAGGCGGCGGGGAGCTGTTTTTT. V and J are TRBV7-2 and TRBJ2-2, with unresolved D. Germline CDR1 reads SGHTA; CDR2 reads FQGNSA. V lost 1 base and J 7 bases, leaving 7 bases between the germline ends. This CDR3 comprises 13 residues. The whole variable domain, filled in from reference TRBV7-2 and TRBJ2-2, reads GAGVSQSPSNKVTEKGKDVELRCDPISGHTALYWYRQSLGQGLEFLIYFQGNSAPDKSGLPSDRFSAERTGGSVSTLTIQRTQQEDSAVYLCASSLEGGGELFFGEGSRLTVL.

The chain joins TRBV7-2 to TRBJ1-5, with a weak D call TRBD1 (5 bases). Germline V CDR1 and CDR2: SGHTA, FQGNSA. V lost 5 bases, J lost 4 bases, and 12 bases lay in between. This CDR3 spans 14 amino acids. CDR3 nucleotide sequence: TGTGCCAGCAGCCGGGACGGGGCGAATCAGCCCCAGCATTTT. Translation: CASSRDGANQPQHF. The complete variable domain, with remaining parts taken from reference TRBV7-2 and TRBJ1-5, reads GAGVSQSPSNKVTEKGKDVELRCDPISGHTALYWYRQSLGQGLEFLIYFQGNSAPDKSGLPSDRFSAERTGGSVSTLTIQRTQQEDSAVYLCASSRDGANQPQHFGDGTRLSIL.

Remarks on this clone: An end of the junction differs from the germline gene, which may be a read error. This sequence joins TRBV7-7 and TRBJ2-5, with no clear D. The CDR3 totals 12 residues. Per the germline V gene, CDR1 is SSHAT and CDR2 is FNYEAQ (reference sequence). For the CDR3, the DNA is TGTGCTAGCAGCCCGGAAGTGGAGACCCAGTACTTC. Amino acids: CASSPEVETQYF.

J is TRBJ1-1 and V is TRBV27; D ambiguous. The length of the CDR3 is 15 residues. Germline CDR1 is MNHEY and CDR2 is SMNVEV (reference sequence). V shed 0 bases and J shed 4 bases, with 12 bases lying between them. CDR3 in amino acids: CASSLSAGSATEAFF. CDR3 DNA sequence: TGTGCCAGCAGTTTATCGGCGGGCTCGGCCACTGAAGCTTTCTTT.

The J gene is TRBJ2-4, the V gene TRBV3-1 (or the pseudogene TRBV3-2); D unresolved. This CDR3 contains 16 residues. V was trimmed by 1 base and J by 0 bases, leaving 10 bases between them. The germline gives CDR1 LGHDT, CDR2 YNNKEL (reference sequence). The CDR3 sequence is CASSQVAAIAKNIQYF. The DNA of the CDR3 is TGTGCCAGCAGCCAAGTCGCTGCAATAGCCAAAAACATTCAGTACTTC.

The CDR3 loop reads CASSQELRESVYGYTF. The CDR3 coding sequence is TGTGCCAGCAGCCAAGAATTGAGGGAATCGGTCTATGGCTACACCTTC. The chain recombines TRBV4-2 with TRBJ1-2; D gene ambiguous. Looked up from germline, CDR1 is LGHNA and CDR2 is YNFKEQ. Trimming took off 0 bases at V and 4 bases at J, with 15 bases between the two ends. The CDR3 spans 16 residues.

The chain recombines TRBV5-1 with TRBJ2-1; 9 nucleotides match TRBD1. J was trimmed by 4 bases and V by 3 bases; bases with no gene match: 8. Germline CDR1 is SGHRS and CDR2 is YFSETQ. This CDR3 comprises 16 residues. The CDR3 loop is CASSSYTGGPYNEQFF. The CDR3 nucleotides read TGCGCCAGCAGCTCATATACAGGGGGCCCGTACAATGAGCAGTTCTTC.

This chain joins TRBV7-2 and TRBJ2-7, with 16 bases aligning to TRBD2. The germline CDR1 and CDR2 sequences are SGHTA and FQGNSA. The V segment lost 0 bases and the J segment 2 bases; nucleotides outside the gene matches: 1. The CDR3 loop spans 17 amino acids. Written as DNA, the CDR3 is TGTGCCAGCAGCTTAGCGGGACTAGCGGGGGGGCCCTACGAGCAGTACTTC. Translated, it gives CASSLAGLAGGPYEQYF.

The V and J genes are TRBV12-5 and TRBJ2-1; TRBD2 aligns across 12 bases. The V segment lost 0 bases and the J segment 6 bases; nucleotides outside the gene matches: 18. Per germline, CDR1 LGHNT and CDR2 FRNRAP. This CDR3 region has 21 residues. The CDR3 DNA follows: TGTGCTAGTGGTTTGGTAGTCCCCCCCCTAGCGGGGGGGCCCGTTAGCAATGAGCAGTTCTTC. Encoded protein: CASGLVVPPLAGGPVSNEQFF.

V and J are TRBV15 and TRBJ2-7; possibly TRBD1 for D (5 bases). This CDR3 region has 14 residues. With 0 bases removed from V and 3 bases from J, the gap between germline ends came to 9 bases. Germline assignment: CDR1 LNHNV and CDR2 YYDKDF (reference sequence). Here the CDR3 reads CATSREGAGYEQYF. For the CDR3, the DNA is TGTGCCACCAGCAGAGAAGGGGCAGGCTACGAGCAGTACTTC.